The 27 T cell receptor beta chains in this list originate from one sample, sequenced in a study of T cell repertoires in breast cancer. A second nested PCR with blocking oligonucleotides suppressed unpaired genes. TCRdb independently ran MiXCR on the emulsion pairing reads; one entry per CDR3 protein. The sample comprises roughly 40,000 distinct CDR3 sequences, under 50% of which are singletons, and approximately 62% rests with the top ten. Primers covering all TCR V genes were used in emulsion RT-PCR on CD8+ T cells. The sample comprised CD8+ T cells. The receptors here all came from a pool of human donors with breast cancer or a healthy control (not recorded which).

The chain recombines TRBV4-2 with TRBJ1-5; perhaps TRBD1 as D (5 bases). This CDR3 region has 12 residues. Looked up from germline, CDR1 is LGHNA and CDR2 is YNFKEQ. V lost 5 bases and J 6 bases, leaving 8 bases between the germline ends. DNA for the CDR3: TGTGCCAGCAGCAAAGGGGTTCAGCCCCAGCATTTT. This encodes CASSKGVQPQHF.

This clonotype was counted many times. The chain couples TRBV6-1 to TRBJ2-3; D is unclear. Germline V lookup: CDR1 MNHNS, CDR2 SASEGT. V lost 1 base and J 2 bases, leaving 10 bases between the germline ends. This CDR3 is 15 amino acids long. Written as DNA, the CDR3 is TGTGCCAGCAGTGAAGAGGTAGCTATCACAGATACGCAGTATTTT. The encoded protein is CASSEEVAITDTQYF.

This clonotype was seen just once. CDR3 protein: CASSSPTGTGGYEQYF. CDR3 bases: TGTGCCAGCAGCTCCCCTACCGGGACAGGGGGCTACGAGCAGTACTTC. The genes are TRBV7-2 and TRBJ2-7; 11 nucleotides align to TRBD1. J lost 3 bases, V lost 4 bases, and 8 bases had no gene match. The V gene's germline CDR1 is SGHTA and CDR2 FQGNSA. The CDR3 is made up of 16 amino acids.

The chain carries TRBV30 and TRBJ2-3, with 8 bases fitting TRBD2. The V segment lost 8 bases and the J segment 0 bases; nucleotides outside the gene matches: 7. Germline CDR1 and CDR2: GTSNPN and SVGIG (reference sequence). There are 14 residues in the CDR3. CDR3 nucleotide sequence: TGTGCCACCAATAGCGGGACTAGCACAGATACGCAGTATTTT. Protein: CATNSGTSTDTQYF. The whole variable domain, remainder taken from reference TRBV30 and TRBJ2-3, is SQTIHQWPATLVQPVGSPLSLECTVEGTSNPNLYWYRQAAGRGLQLLFYSVGIGQISSEVPQNLSASRPQDRQFILSSKKLLLSDSGFYLCATNSGTSTDTQYFGPGTRLTVL.

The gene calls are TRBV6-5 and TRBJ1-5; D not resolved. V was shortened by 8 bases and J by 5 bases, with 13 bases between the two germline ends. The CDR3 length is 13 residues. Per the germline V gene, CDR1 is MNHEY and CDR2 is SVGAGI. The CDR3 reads CASLTPGYQPQHF. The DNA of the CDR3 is TGTGCCAGCTTGACGCCGGGCTATCAGCCCCAGCATTTT.

CDR3 residues: CASSIGVWGASAEAFF. The DNA of the CDR3 is TGTGCCAGTAGTATAGGTGTCTGGGGGGCGTCCGCTGAAGCTTTCTTT. This chain connects TRBV19 to TRBJ1-1, with D possibly TRBD1 on 6 matching bases. V was shortened by 1 base and J by 6 bases, with 18 bases between the two germline ends. This CDR3 has 16 residues. Per the germline V gene, CDR1 is LNHDA and CDR2 is SQIVND (reference sequence). Looking up the rest from reference TRBV19 and TRBJ1-1 gives the full variable domain: DGGITQSPKYLFRKEGQNVTLSCEQNLNHDAMYWYRQDPGQGLRLIYYSQIVNDFQKGDIAEGYSVSREKKESFPLTVTSAQKNPTAFYLCASSIGVWGASAEAFFGQGTRLTVV.

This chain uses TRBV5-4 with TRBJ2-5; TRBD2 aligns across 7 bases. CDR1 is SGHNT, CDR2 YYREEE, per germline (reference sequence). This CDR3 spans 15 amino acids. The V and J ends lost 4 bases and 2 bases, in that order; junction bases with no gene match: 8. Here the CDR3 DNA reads TGTGCCAGCAGCCCCCCCTCAGCGGGACAAGAGACCCAGTACTTC. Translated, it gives CASSPPSAGQETQYF. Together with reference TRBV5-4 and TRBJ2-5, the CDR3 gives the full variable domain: ETGVTQSPTHLIKTRGQQVTLRCSSQSGHNTVSWYQQALGQGPQFIFQYYREEENGRGNFPPRFSGLQFPNYSSELNVNALELDDSALYLCASSPPSAGQETQYFGPGTRLLVL.

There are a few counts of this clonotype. DNA for the CDR3: TGTGCCAGCAGTCCGCCGACAACATCAACCTACGAGCAGTACTTC. Encoded protein: CASSPPTTSTYEQYF. The rearrangement joins TRBV6-1 to TRBJ2-7; unclear D gene. Per germline, CDR1 MNHNS and CDR2 SASEGT. Trimming removed 5 bases from V and 2 bases from J, with 16 bases in between. The length of the CDR3 is 15 residues.

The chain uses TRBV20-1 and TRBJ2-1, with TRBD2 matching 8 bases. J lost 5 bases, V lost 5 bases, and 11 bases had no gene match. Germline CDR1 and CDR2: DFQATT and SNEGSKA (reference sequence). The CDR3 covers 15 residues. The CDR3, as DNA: TGCAGTGCTCGCCTGAGCGGGAGAGCCCACAATGAGCAGTTCTTC. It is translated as CSARLSGRAHNEQFF.

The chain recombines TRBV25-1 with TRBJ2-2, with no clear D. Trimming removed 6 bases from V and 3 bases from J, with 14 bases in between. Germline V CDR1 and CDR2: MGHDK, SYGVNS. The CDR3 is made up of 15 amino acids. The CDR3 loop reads CASSVIVGDTGELFF. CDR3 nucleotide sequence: TGTGCCAGCAGCGTCATTGTTGGCGACACCGGGGAGCTGTTTTTT. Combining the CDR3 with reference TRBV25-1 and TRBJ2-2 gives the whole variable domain EADIYQTPRYLVIGTGKKITLECSQTMGHDKMYWYQQDPGMELHLIHYSYGVNSTEKGDLSSESTVSRIRTEHFPLTLESARPSHTSQYLCASSVIVGDTGELFFGEGSRLTVL.

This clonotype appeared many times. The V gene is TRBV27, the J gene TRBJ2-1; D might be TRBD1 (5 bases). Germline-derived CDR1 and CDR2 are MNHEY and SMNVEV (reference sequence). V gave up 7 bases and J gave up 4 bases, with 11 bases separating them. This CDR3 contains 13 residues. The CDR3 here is CASTRAGYNEQFF. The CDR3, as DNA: TGTGCCAGCACCCGGGCAGGGTACAATGAGCAGTTCTTC.

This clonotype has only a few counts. CDR3 DNA sequence: TGTGCCAGCACCCCGGAGGGAGGGCCCCAGCATTTT. Translation gives CASTPEGGPQHF. V and J are TRBV2 and TRBJ1-5; D not certain. From germline, CDR1 is SNHLY and CDR2 FYNNEI. V lost 7 bases, J lost 9 bases, and 13 bases lay in between. The CDR3 runs 12 residues. Supplemented by reference TRBV2 and TRBJ1-5, the full variable domain reads EPEVTQTPSHQVTQMGQEVILRCVPISNHLYFYWYRQILGQKVEFLVSFYNNEISEKSEIFDDQFSVERPDGSNFTLKIRSTKLEDSAMYFCASTPEGGPQHFGDGTRLSIL.

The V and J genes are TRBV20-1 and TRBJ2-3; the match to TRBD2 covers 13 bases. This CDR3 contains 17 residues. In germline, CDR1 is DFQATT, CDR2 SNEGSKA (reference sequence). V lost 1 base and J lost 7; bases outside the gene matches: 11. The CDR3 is CSARATSGGGPVNTQYF. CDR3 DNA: TGCAGTGCTAGAGCTACTAGCGGGGGGGGCCCTGTAAATACGCAGTATTTT.

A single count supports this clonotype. The CDR3: CAGRARGGTYEQYF. For the CDR3, the DNA is TGCGCCGGTCGGGCTCGGGGGGGAACCTACGAGCAGTACTTC. The rearrangement uses TRBV5-1 and TRBJ2-7; 8 bases fit TRBD2. The CDR3 is 14 amino acids. Germline CDR1 is SGHRS and CDR2 is YFSETQ. J gave up 2 bases and V 10 bases, and 11 bases lay outside the gene matches.

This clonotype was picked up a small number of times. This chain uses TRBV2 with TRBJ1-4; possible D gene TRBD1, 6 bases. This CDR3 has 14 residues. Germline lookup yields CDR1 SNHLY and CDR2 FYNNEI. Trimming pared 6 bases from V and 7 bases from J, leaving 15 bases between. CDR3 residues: CASSLDRQVEKLFF. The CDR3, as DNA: TGTGCCAGCAGCCTAGACAGACAGGTTGAAAAACTGTTTTTT.

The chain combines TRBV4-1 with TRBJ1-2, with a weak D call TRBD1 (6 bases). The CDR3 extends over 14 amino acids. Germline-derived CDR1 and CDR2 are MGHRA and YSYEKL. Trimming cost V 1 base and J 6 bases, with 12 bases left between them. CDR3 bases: TGCGCCAGCAGCCAAGGTGGGGGCGCAGATGGCTACACCTTC. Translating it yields CASSQGGGADGYTF.

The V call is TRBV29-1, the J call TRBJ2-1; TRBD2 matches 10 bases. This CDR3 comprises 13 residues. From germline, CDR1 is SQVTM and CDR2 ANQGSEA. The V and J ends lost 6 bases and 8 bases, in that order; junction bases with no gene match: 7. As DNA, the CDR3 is TGCAGCGTGAGCGGGAGGGCCTTCCATGAGCAGTTCTTC. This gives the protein CSVSGRAFHEQFF.

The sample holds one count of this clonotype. CDR3 amino acids: CASNPQSSSTDTQYF. The CDR3 nucleotides are TGTGCCAGCAACCCACAGAGCTCTAGCACAGATACGCAGTATTTT. The chain links TRBV25-1 to TRBJ2-3; D remains unclear. Trimming took off 7 bases at V and 0 bases at J, with 14 bases between the two ends. The CDR3 extends over 15 amino acids. Germline CDR1 and CDR2: MGHDK and SYGVNS.

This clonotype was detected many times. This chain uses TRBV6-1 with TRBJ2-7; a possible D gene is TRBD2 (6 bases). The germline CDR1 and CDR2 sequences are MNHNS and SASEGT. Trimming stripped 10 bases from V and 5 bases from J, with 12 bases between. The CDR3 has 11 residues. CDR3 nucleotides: TGTGCCATCTTGACTAGACACGAGCAGTACTTC. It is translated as CAILTRHEQYF.

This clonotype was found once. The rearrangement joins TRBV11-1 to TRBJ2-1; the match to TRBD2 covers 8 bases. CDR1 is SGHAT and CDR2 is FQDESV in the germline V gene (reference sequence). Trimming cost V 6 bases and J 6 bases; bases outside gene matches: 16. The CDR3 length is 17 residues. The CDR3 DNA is TGTGCCAGCAGACTCTCCCCGGGGGGGGTTAATGTCAATGAGCAGTTCTTC. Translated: CASRLSPGGVNVNEQFF.

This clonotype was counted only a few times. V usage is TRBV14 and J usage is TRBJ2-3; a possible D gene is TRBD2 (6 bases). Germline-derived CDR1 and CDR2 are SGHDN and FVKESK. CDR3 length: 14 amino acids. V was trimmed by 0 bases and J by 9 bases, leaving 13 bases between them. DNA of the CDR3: TGTGCCAGCAGCCAAGACCCACCGCGGGACACGCAGTATTTT. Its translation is CASSQDPPRDTQYF.

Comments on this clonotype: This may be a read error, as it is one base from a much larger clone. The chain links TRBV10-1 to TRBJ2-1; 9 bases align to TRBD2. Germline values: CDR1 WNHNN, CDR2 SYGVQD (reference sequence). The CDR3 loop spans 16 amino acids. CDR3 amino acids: CANSEFAAGGLSEQFF. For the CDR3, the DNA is TGCGCCAACAGTGAGTTCGCGGCGGGGGGGCTTAGTGAGCAGTTCTTC.

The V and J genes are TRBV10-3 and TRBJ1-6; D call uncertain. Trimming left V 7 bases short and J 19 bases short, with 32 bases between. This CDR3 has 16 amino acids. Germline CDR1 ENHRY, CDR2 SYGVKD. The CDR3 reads CAIKDLNKVFPPEVHF. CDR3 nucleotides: TGTGCCATCAAGGACCTGAACAAGGTGTTCCCACCCGAGGTGCACTTT.

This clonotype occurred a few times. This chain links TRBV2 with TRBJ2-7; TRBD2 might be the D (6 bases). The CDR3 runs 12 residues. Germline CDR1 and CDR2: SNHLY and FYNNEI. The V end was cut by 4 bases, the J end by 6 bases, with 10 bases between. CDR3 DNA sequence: TGTGCCAGCAGTGCGGACTATTCCGAGCAGTACTTC. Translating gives CASSADYSEQYF.

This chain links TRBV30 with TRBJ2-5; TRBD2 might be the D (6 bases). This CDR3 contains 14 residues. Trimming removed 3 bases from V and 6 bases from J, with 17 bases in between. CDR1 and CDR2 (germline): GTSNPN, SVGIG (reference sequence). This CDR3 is CAWRKGRHQQTQYF. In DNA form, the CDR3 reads TGTGCCTGGAGGAAGGGGAGGCACCAGCAGACCCAGTACTTC.

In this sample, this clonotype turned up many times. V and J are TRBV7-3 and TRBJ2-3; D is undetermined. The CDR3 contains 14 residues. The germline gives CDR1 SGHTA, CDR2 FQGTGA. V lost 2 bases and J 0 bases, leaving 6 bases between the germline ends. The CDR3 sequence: CASSLSSSTDTQYF. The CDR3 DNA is TGTGCCAGCAGCTTATCCTCTAGCACAGATACGCAGTATTTT.

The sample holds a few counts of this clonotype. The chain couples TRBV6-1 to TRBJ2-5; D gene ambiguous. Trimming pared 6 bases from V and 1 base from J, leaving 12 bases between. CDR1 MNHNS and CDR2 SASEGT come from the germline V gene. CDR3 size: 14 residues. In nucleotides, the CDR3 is TGTGCCAGCAGGGAAACCTGGGCCCAAGAGACCCAGTACTTC. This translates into CASRETWAQETQYF.